A selection of T cell receptor beta chains follows, all from one sample in a study of cytomegalovirus exposure and HLA in healthy donors. Profiled with immunoSEQ multiplex PCR; TCRdb holds only in-frame clones, not every one. The sample holds tens of thousands of clones. The sample taken for sequencing was PBMCs. Every receptor here comes from a man in his forties in good health and CMV-seronegative. Both conserved end residues are part of each CDR3.

>TRBJ1-1|TRBV6-6
CASSTSDGDNEAFF
>TRBJ2-4|TRBV6-1
CASRPPDRSWIQYF
>TRBJ2-3|TRBV13
CASSRLAGGLDTQYF
>TRBJ2-1|TRBV6-5
CASRLTGGAYNEQFF
>TRBJ1-2|TRBV2
CASSGGTGTGYGYTF
>TRBJ1-6|TRBV30
CAWSAGEPLHF
>TRBJ1-5|TRBV6-1
CASRGQGWQPQHF
>TRBJ2-3|TRBV7-8
CASSLTTGDTQYF
>TRBJ2-1|TRBV7-8
CASSLAQGSYNEQFF
>TRBJ2-7|TRBV6-1
CAVPLAGGQSAQYF
>TRBJ2-2|TRBV7-9
CASSHGGAMTGELFF
>TRBJ2-1|TRBV9
CASSVRTNPYNEQFF
>TRBJ2-5|TRBV25-1
CASSAEGPIRKTQYF
>TRBJ2-2|TRBV5-1
CASSSATDTGELFF
>TRBJ1-5|TRBV28
CASSSTDRGNNQPQHF
>TRBJ2-7|TRBV5-1
CASSDREREQYF
>TRBJ2-1|TRBV6-6
CASSYSPGYNEQFF
>TRBJ1-1|TRBV18
CASSLTGTAGAGTEAFF
>TRBJ2-3|TRBV28
CASIKGIWGGHTDTQYF
>TRBJ2-3|TRBV12-5
CASGLVRTSGADTQYF
>TRBJ2-1|TRBV5-1
CASSFSSGGDEQFF